The 12 T cell receptor beta chains presented below share a single source sample, sequenced in a study of T cells after yellow fever vaccination. TCRdb recomputed calls from the 5' RACE reads with MiXCR, one row per CDR3 protein. Among hundreds of thousands of distinct CDR3 sequences listed, approximately 10% were seen once. The source material was PBMCs, sampled on the day of the first yellow fever vaccination. These receptors all stem from a man aged 18 to 29 who received the YFV17D yellow fever vaccine.

The chain links TRBV9 to TRBJ1-3; no clear D gene. Trimming took 4 bases from V and 1 from J, leaving 9 bases between them. Germline CDR1 and CDR2: SGDLS and YYNGEE. The CDR3 runs to 14 residues. The CDR3 region is CASSRVGSGNTIYF. The DNA of the CDR3 is TGTGCCAGCAGCCGGGTAGGGTCTGGAAACACCATATATTTT. The entire variable domain, with the rest obtained from reference TRBV9 and TRBJ1-3, is as follows: DSGVTQTPKHLITATGQRVTLRCSPRSGDLSVYWYQQSLDQGLQFLIQYYNGEERAKGNILERFSAQQFPDLHSELNLSSLELGDSALYFCASSRVGSGNTIYFGEGSWLTVV.

At least ten counts were recorded for this clonotype. V and J are TRBV11-2 and TRBJ2-7; weak D call: TRBD1 (5 bases). The CDR3 loop spans 12 amino acids. The V gene lost 2 bases and the J gene lost 5 bases, with 7 bases spanning the gap. Germline CDR1 is SGHAT and CDR2 is FQNNGV. The CDR3 sequence is CASSLQGHEQYF. In DNA form, the CDR3 reads TGTGCCAGCAGCTTACAGGGCCACGAGCAGTACTTC.

This clonotype was recorded many times. The rearrangement uses TRBV4-3 and TRBJ1-3, with 7 bases aligning to TRBD1. With V trimmed by 4 bases and J by 2 bases, 5 bases remained unmatched. The CDR3 length is 15 residues. CDR1 and CDR2 from the germline V gene are LGHNA and YSLEER. The CDR3 is CASSRVTGTGNTIYF. In nucleotides, the CDR3 is TGCGCCAGCAGCCGAGTGACAGGGACTGGAAACACCATATATTTT.

This clonotype was detected only a few times. The chain couples TRBV7-2 to TRBJ2-5; TRBD2 is a possible D gene (5 bases). In germline, CDR1 is SGHTA, CDR2 FQGNSA. The CDR3 is 14 residues long. The V end lost 2 bases, the J end lost 4 bases, and 11 bases lay between the germline ends. The CDR3 sequence: CASSLRGYGETQYF. The CDR3 region has the DNA TGTGCCAGCAGCTTACGCGGGTACGGAGAGACCCAGTACTTC.

The gene calls are TRBV6-1 and TRBJ2-6; D uncertain. Germline assignment: CDR1 MNHNS and CDR2 SASEGT. The CDR3 runs to 16 residues. The V end was cut by 8 bases, the J end by 2 bases, with 16 bases between. CDR3 amino acids: CASLLTHETGANVLTF. The CDR3 DNA reads as TGTGCCAGCCTTCTAACCCACGAAACTGGGGCCAACGTCCTGACTTTC.

V and J are TRBV20-1 and TRBJ1-1, with D unclear. Trimming left V 3 bases short and J 3 bases short, with 8 bases between. Germline loops: CDR1 DFQATT, CDR2 SNEGSKA (reference sequence). This CDR3 has 12 residues. The CDR3 DNA sequence: TGCAGTGCTAGGGTAGGATACACTGAAGCTTTCTTT. It codes for CSARVGYTEAFF.

The V call is TRBV18, the J call TRBJ1-1; D is possibly TRBD1 (6 bases). CDR3 length: 15 amino acids. Trimming stripped 4 bases from V and 0 bases from J, with 12 bases between. Germline-derived CDR1 and CDR2 are KGHSH and LQKENI. This CDR3 is CASSQGGTMNTEAFF. The CDR3 DNA sequence: TGTGCCAGCTCACAGGGGGGAACCATGAACACTGAAGCTTTCTTT.

The genes are TRBV4-3 and TRBJ1-2, with a weak D call TRBD1 (5 bases). This CDR3 spans 15 amino acids. Germline lookup yields CDR1 LGHNA and CDR2 YSLEER. V lost 0 bases and J lost 8, with 16 bases in between. The CDR3: CASSQETSLGRGYTF. Here the CDR3 DNA reads TGCGCCAGCAGCCAAGAAACGTCTTTGGGGCGCGGCTACACCTTC.

V usage is TRBV5-6 and J usage is TRBJ1-5, with D hard to call. The V end was cut by 2 bases, the J end by 0 bases, with 12 bases between. This CDR3 is built from 16 residues. The germline V gene has CDR1 SGHDT and CDR2 YYEEEE. CDR3 sequence: CASSLWQTNSNQPQHF. CDR3 DNA sequence: TGTGCCAGCAGCTTATGGCAGACTAATAGCAATCAGCCCCAGCATTTT.

The chain carries TRBV9 and TRBJ2-1, with D uncertain. V was shortened by 7 bases and J by 6 bases, with 17 bases between the two germline ends. The CDR3 is 14 residues long. The germline V gene encodes CDR1 SGDLS and CDR2 YYNGEE. The CDR3 DNA sequence: TGTGCCAGCGGCGAATCCTTGACGGGCAATGAGCAGTTCTTC. Translating gives CASGESLTGNEQFF.

V usage is TRBV7-9 and J usage is TRBJ2-7; perhaps TRBD2 as D (6 bases). The V gene's germline CDR1 is SEHNR and CDR2 FQNEAQ (reference sequence). The CDR3 covers 13 residues. Trimming cost V 1 base and J 5 bases, with 9 bases left between them. CDR3 in amino acids: CASSLVGGNEQYF. CDR3 bases: TGTGCCAGCAGCTTAGTGGGGGGTAACGAGCAGTACTTC.

This clonotype was seen a few times. The rearrangement joins TRBV7-3 to TRBJ1-6, with D perhaps matching TRBD1 (6 bases). Trimming stripped 8 bases from V and 7 bases from J, with 12 bases between. In germline, CDR1 is SGHTA, CDR2 FQGTGA. The CDR3 length is 13 residues. The CDR3 bases are TGTGCCAGCGCTGGACAGATGAATTCACCCCTCCACTTT. It translates to CASAGQMNSPLHF. The full variable domain, in which reference TRBV7-3 and TRBJ1-6 provide the parts outside the CDR3, is GAGVSQTPSNKVTEKGKYVELRCDPISGHTALYWYRQSLGQGPEFLIYFQGTGAADDSGLPNDRFFAVRPEGSVSTLKIQRTERGDSAVYLCASAGQMNSPLHFGNGTRLTVT.